This T cell receptor beta chain was retrieved from a study of T cell clones after liver transplantation. Clones were sequenced by immunoSEQ multiplex PCR, and TCRdb holds only the in-frame ones, with some missing. This sample has about 75,000 clones; around 90% occur once, and the top ten carry approximately 2.4%. Notes on this clone: Its specificity is not known.

Study findings and constraints: A significant post-transplant drop in circulating graft-donor-reactive CD4 TCRbeta sequences occurred in most of the 8 subjects. Post-transplant time points were not standardized, so conclusions are preliminary.

This sequence originates from a human donor who received a liver transplant. Sequences were derived from CD4+ T cells from blood, sampled before liver transplant.

CDR3 DNA sequence: TGTGCCAGCAGCGAGCGGGGATACAATGAGCAGTTCTTC. This gives the protein CASSERGYNEQFF. J is TRBJ2-1 and V is TRBV9, with TRBD2 matching 7 bases. The V and J ends lost 3 bases and 4 bases, in that order; junction bases with no gene match: 1. Looked up from germline, CDR1 is SGDLS and CDR2 is YYNGEE. The CDR3 has 13 amino acids. The variable domain in full, with the rest retrieved from reference TRBV9 and TRBJ2-1, is DSGVTQTPKHLITATGQRVTLRCSPRSGDLSVYWYQQSLDQGLQFLIQYYNGEERAKGNILERFSAQQFPDLHSELNLSSLELGDSALYFCASSERGYNEQFFGPGTRLTVL.